This T cell receptor beta chain was captured by sequencing in a study of siplizumab effects on memory and regulatory T cells (dated by TCRdb to between 2019 and 2020). Looking at the study overall: The effect of the anti-CD2 antibody siplizumab on alloreactive T-cell subsets was examined in allogeneic mixed lymphocyte reactions constructed from human PBMCs. The paper as a whole reports these results and caveats: Among mappable alloreactive CD4+ clones, an average Treg-derived fraction of roughly 70% was observed with siplizumab, compared with approximately 30% in control reactions. Roughly 80-95% of proliferating CD4+ or CD8+ clones could not be assigned a naive or memory phenotype. Sequences below about 10^-5 frequency were poorly captured, so only a minor fraction of alloreactive clones could be mapped to unstimulated subsets. Greater diversity appeared to be present in unstimulated naive T cells than in memory T cells, and a substantial contribution to the alloresponse seemed to be made by naive cells. The suppressive function of proliferating Tregs from siplizumab cultures was not functionally confirmed. The cumulative frequency of alloreactive sequences that could be traced back to unstimulated CD4+ memory T cells was significantly reduced by siplizumab.

Comment on this clone: Its target antigen remains unknown. Within one base of it there is no much larger clone, and no base qualities were kept.

In addition, sequencing in three donor pairs included unstimulated CD8+ effector memory subsets alongside CD4+ naive, CD8+ naive, CD8+ TEMRA and CD4+ memory subsets. TCRbeta CDR3 sequencing was performed on sorted unstimulated T cells and on proliferating T cells recovered from mixed lymphocyte reactions. Fresh whole blood from 9 to 10 HLA-typed healthy donors served as the source for isolating PBMCs. The library was generated by the immunoSEQ multiplex PCR assay. The deep sequencing platform assayed about 10^5 TCR templates per sample. Genomic DNA extracted from sorted T cells was the material used for TCRbeta CDR3 sequencing. Regarding the original processing steps: The R programming language was used for clonal analysis of the TCRbeta CDR3 data. Comparing unstimulated samples against CFSE-low samples taken after the reaction was how alloreactive CD4+ and CD8+ clones were defined. Regulatory or non-regulatory origin of alloreactive CD4+ clones was assigned by matching sequences to the sorted unstimulated Treg and non-Treg repertoires. TCRdb re-hosts the immuneACCESS table, in-frame sequences only. Its copies lack some clones; in the studies checked, an unresolved V gene accounts for under half of them, and the cause for the rest is not known. From that table come the V and J calls and clone size; the DNA was used to work out D and trimming. Present in this sample are approximately 94,000 clones, over 95% of which were seen just once. The ten top clones hold approximately 0.031% of the sample.

The CDR3 measures 12 amino acids from cysteine to phenylalanine. Only the CDR3 DNA is retained, 36 bases long and in frame from the first base. CDR1 is given as MNHEY and CDR2 as SVGAGI, both from the germline V gene. The junction shows trimming of 8 bases on V and 4 bases on J, plus 11 bases between the germline ends. The TCR sequence derives from a human donor in good health. Rearrangement joined TRBV6-5 to TRBJ1-2, with TRBD1 as a weak D call on 6 bases. Material for sequencing was naive CD4+ T cells sorted from blood. In light of the paper, this sample's cell subset or site label describes: unstimulated naive T cells. The nucleotide sequence is given as TGTGCCAGCTCTACAGGGCCCTATGGCTACACCTTC. It codes for CASSTGPYGYTF.